A selection of T cell receptor beta chains follows, all from one sample in a study of blood T cell repertoires in COVID-19. TCRdb keeps only in-frame clones here, not all; method: immunoSEQ multiplex PCR. This table has 350,000 to 550,000 clones, around nine tenths appearing once. The sequencing sample was made of peripheral blood. These receptor sequences come from a woman in her 30s with acute or convalescent COVID-19. CDR3s include the opening cysteine and the closing phenylalanine or tryptophan. D genes are given only for firm matches. The listing skips clone size in some rows; elsewhere it reads once, few, many or a size class.

size: NA
V: TRBV9
J: TRBJ2-7
D: TRBD1
DNA: TGTGCCAGCAGCCCCGGGACAGGGGAGGGCGAGCAGTACTTC
CDR3: CASSPGTGEGEQYF

size: NA
V: TRBV3-1/TRBV3-2
J: TRBJ1-1
D: NA
DNA: TGTGCCAGCAGCCCATCATGGAACACTGAAGCTTTCTTT
CDR3: CASSPSWNTEAFF

size: NA
V: TRBV4-1
J: TRBJ1-4
D: TRBD1
DNA: TGCGCCAGCACTTCACTCCCAACAGGGGGCATCGATGAAAAACTGTTTTTT
CDR3: CASTSLPTGGIDEKLFF

size: NA
V: TRBV11-3
J: TRBJ2-3
D: NA
DNA: TGTGCCAGCAGCCGAGGGTTAAGCCCAGATACGCAGTATTTT
CDR3: CASSRGLSPDTQYF

size: NA
V: TRBV3-1/TRBV3-2
J: TRBJ2-3
D: NA
DNA: TGTGCCAGCAGCCAAGTGGGGCAGGCGGGGCCTAGCACAGATACGCAGTATTTT
CDR3: CASSQVGQAGPSTDTQYF

size: NA
V: TRBV18
J: TRBJ1-1
D: NA
DNA: TGTGCCAGCTCACAGACACCGAACACTGAAGCTTTCTTT
CDR3: CASSQTPNTEAFF

size: few
V: TRBV2
J: TRBJ1-4
D: TRBD1
DNA: TGTGCCAGCCGAACAGGGGGTGATTGGGAAAAACTGTTTTTT
CDR3: CASRTGGDWEKLFF

size: NA
V: TRBV25-1
J: TRBJ1-1
D: NA
DNA: TGTGCCAGCAGTGAATCCCTGGCGGTCACTGAAGCTTTCTTT
CDR3: CASSESLAVTEAFF

size: NA
V: TRBV19
J: TRBJ2-6
D: NA
DNA: TGTGCCAGTTGGGGGCCGGGACACAACCATATGGCAGGGGCCAACGTCCTGACTTTC
CDR3: CASWGPGHNHMAGANVLTF

size: NA
V: TRBV2
J: TRBJ2-5
D: NA
DNA: TGTGCCAGCAGGCCTTCTGACAGCCACTCAGGGGAGACCCAGTACTTC
CDR3: CASRPSDSHSGETQYF

size: NA
V: TRBV7-9
J: TRBJ2-3
D: TRBD2
DNA: TGTGCCAGCAGCTGGCGGAGCGGGGGGCCCCCAGATACGCAGTATTTT
CDR3: CASSWRSGGPPDTQYF

size: NA
V: TRBV5-4
J: TRBJ2-1
D: NA
DNA: TGTGCCAGCAGCTTAGGGTCTAGCATAAACAATGAGCAGTTCTTC
CDR3: CASSLGSSINNEQFF

size: NA
V: TRBV28
J: TRBJ1-5
D: TRBD1
DNA: TGTGCCAGCAGTTTTCCCGACAGGGTAGGCCAGCCCCAGCATTTT
CDR3: CASSFPDRVGQPQHF

size: once
V: TRBV11-3
J: TRBJ1-5
D: NA
DNA: TGTGCCAGCAGCTTAGTCACTGACAGTAGAATTGAGCCCCAGCATTTT
CDR3: CASSLVTDSRIEPQHF

size: NA
V: TRBV11-2
J: TRBJ1-3
D: TRBD1
DNA: TGTGCCAGCAGCTCTGTCGACAGGGGAAGACCCCTCAACACCATATATTTT
CDR3: CASSSVDRGRPLNTIYF

size: NA
V: TRBV6-6
J: TRBJ2-7
D: TRBD1
DNA: TGTGCCAGCAGTGGCCGGGACAGGGTAAACTACGAGCAGTACTTC
CDR3: CASSGRDRVNYEQYF

size: once
V: TRBV5-5
J: TRBJ2-1
D: TRBD2
DNA: TGTGCCAGCAGCTTCGGACTAGCGGGGGGCAGTGAGCAGTTCTTC
CDR3: CASSFGLAGGSEQFF

size: NA
V: TRBV7-9
J: TRBJ2-7
D: NA
DNA: TGTGCCAGCAGCCACTCCTACGAGCAGTACTTC
CDR3: CASSHSYEQYF

size: NA
V: TRBV6-1
J: TRBJ1-6
D: TRBD1
DNA: TGTGCCAGCAGTGAAGGGAGACAGGGTGGGTCACCCCTCCACTTT
CDR3: CASSEGRQGGSPLHF

size: NA
V: TRBV6-1
J: TRBJ2-3
D: TRBD2
DNA: TGTGCCAGCAGTGGCGGACTAGCGGGGGGGTCCGATACGCAGTATTTT
CDR3: CASSGGLAGGSDTQYF

size: NA
V: TRBV9
J: TRBJ2-2
D: NA
DNA: TGTGCCAGCAGCCCCCGTCAGGGGCGGACCGGGGAGCTGTTTTTT
CDR3: CASSPRQGRTGELFF

size: NA
V: TRBV7-9
J: TRBJ2-2
D: NA
DNA: TGTGCCAGCAGCTATTCTAGGGGTGCCACCGGGGAGCTGTTTTTT
CDR3: CASSYSRGATGELFF

size: once
V: TRBV30
J: TRBJ2-1
D: NA
DNA: TGTGCCTGGACCTACGGGAGTACCTACAATGAGCAGTTCTTC
CDR3: CAWTYGSTYNEQFF